Each of the 3 T cell receptor beta chains below was sequenced from the same sample in a study of blood T cell repertoires in COVID-19. Data came from immunoSEQ multiplex PCR; TCRdb stores just in-frame clones and leaves some out. This table has over 400,000 clones, approximately 91% appearing once. Sequencing used peripheral blood. These receptors all stem from a woman aged 45-65 years with COVID-19, enrolled during active disease.

The V gene is TRBV19, the J gene TRBJ2-1, with 7 nucleotides matching TRBD2. Per germline, CDR1 LNHDA and CDR2 SQIVND (reference sequence). V was pared by 2 bases and J by 6 bases, with 1 base of the junction left unmatched. The CDR3 loop spans 13 amino acids. DNA of the CDR3: TGTGCCAGTAGTATATGGGGGGGCAATGAGCAGTTCTTC. It translates to CASSIWGGNEQFF.

V and J are TRBV7-8 and TRBJ1-1; a possible D gene is TRBD1 (6 bases). The CDR3 has 16 residues. Trimming left V 4 bases short and J 6 bases short, with 21 bases between. Germline lookup yields CDR1 SGHVS and CDR2 FQNEAQ. The DNA of the CDR3 is TGTGCCAGCAGCTCCGAAGTCTACAGGGCATCGGCTGAAGCTTTCTTT. This sequence encodes CASSSEVYRASAEAFF.

The chain joins TRBV6-1 to TRBJ1-2; D gene uncertain. The germline V gene has CDR1 MNHNS and CDR2 SASEGT. The CDR3 totals 13 residues. V was clipped by 3 bases and J by 4 bases, with 9 bases between them. The CDR3 loop reads CASSEAESYGYTF. In nucleotides, the CDR3 is TGTGCCAGCAGTGAGGCGGAATCCTATGGCTACACCTTC.